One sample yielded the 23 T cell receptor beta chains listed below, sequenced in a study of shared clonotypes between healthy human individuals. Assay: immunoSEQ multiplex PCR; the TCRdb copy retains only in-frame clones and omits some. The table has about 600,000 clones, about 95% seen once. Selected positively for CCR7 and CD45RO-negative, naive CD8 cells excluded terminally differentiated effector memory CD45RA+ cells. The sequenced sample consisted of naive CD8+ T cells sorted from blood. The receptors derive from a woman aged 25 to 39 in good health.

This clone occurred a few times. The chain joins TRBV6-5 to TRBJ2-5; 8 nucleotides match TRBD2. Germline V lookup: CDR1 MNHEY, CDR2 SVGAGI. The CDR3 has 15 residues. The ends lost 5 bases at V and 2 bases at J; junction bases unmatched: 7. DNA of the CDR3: TGTGCCAGCAGTCCCCTGGCGGGAGGTCAAGAGACCCAGTACTTC. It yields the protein CASSPLAGGQETQYF.

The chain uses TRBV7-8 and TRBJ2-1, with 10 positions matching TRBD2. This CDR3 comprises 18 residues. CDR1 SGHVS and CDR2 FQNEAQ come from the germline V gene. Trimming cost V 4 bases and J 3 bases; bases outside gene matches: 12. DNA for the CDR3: TGTGCCAGCAGCTCCCGGGGTAGCGGGAGGCCCAACTACAATGAGCAGTTCTTC. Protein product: CASSSRGSGRPNYNEQFF.

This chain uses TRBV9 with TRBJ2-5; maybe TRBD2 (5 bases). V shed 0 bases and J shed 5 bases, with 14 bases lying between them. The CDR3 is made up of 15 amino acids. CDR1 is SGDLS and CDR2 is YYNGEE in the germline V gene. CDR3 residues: CASSVDGRPGETQYF. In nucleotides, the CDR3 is TGTGCCAGCAGCGTAGACGGGCGGCCGGGGGAGACCCAGTACTTC.

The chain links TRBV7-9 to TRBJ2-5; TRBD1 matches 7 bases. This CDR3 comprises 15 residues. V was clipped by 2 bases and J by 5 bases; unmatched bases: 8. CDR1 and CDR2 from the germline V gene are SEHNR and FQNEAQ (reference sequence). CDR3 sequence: CASSLWVGGEETQYF. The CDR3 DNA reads TGTGCCAGCAGCTTATGGGTAGGGGGCGAGGAGACCCAGTACTTC.

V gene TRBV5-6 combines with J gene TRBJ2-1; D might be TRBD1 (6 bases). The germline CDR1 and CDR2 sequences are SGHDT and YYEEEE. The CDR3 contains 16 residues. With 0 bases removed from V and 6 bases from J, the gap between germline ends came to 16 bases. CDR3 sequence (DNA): TGTGCCAGCAGCTTGGTTCCCAGGGGAGAAGTCAATGAGCAGTTCTTC. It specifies CASSLVPRGEVNEQFF. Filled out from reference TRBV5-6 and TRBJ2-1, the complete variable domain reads DAGVTQSPTHLIKTRGQQVTLRCSPKSGHDTVSWYQQALGQGPQFIFQYYEEEERQRGNFPDRFSGHQFPNYSSELNVNALLLGDSALYLCASSLVPRGEVNEQFFGPGTRLTVL.

The CDR3 here is CASSNPFLGHGYGYTF. The CDR3, as DNA: TGTGCCAGTAGTAACCCCTTCTTGGGACACGGCTATGGCTACACCTTC. The V call is TRBV19, the J call TRBJ1-2, with D possibly being TRBD1 (6 bases). The germline CDR1 and CDR2 sequences are LNHDA and SQIVND (reference sequence). The length of the CDR3 is 16 residues. Trimming pared 4 bases from V and 4 bases from J, leaving 19 bases between.

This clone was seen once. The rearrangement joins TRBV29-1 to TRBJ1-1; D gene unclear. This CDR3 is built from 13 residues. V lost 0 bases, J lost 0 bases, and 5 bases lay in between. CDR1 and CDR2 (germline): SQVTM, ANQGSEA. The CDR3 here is CSVEDSVNTEAFF. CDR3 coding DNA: TGCAGCGTTGAAGACTCCGTGAACACTGAAGCTTTCTTT.

Written as DNA, the CDR3 is TGTGCTAGTGGTTTGATATTGGCGGGAGGGTACAATGAGCAGTTCTTC. Translation: CASGLILAGGYNEQFF. The chain employs TRBV12-5 and TRBJ2-1; 9 bases line up with TRBD2. The germline CDR1 and CDR2 sequences are LGHNT and FRNRAP. The junction had 6 bases not matched to a gene; V was cut back by 2 bases and J by 4 bases. The CDR3 covers 16 residues. Full variable domain (outside the CDR3, taken from reference TRBV12-5 and TRBJ2-1): DARVTQTPRHKVTEMGQEVTMRCQPILGHNTVFWYRQTMMQGLELLAYFRNRAPLDDSGMPKDRFSAEMPDATLATLKIQPSEPRDSAVYFCASGLILAGGYNEQFFGPGTRLTVL.

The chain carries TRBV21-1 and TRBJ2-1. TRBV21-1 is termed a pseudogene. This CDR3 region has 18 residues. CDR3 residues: CASSKAGGSLDADNEQFF. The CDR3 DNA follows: TGTGCCAGCAGCAAAGCCGGGGGCAGCCTGGACGCCGACAATGAGCAGTTCTTC.

The CDR3 sequence is CAISELGGAGTRRNTDTQYF. The CDR3 DNA follows: TGTGCCATCAGTGAATTGGGGGGAGCAGGGACACGACGAAACACAGATACGCAGTATTTT. The genes are TRBV10-3 and TRBJ2-3; perhaps D is TRBD1 or TRBD2 (6 bases each). The CDR3 loop spans 20 amino acids. The V and J ends lost 3 bases and 2 bases respectively, with 27 bases between them. CDR1 ENHRY and CDR2 SYGVKD come from the germline V gene.

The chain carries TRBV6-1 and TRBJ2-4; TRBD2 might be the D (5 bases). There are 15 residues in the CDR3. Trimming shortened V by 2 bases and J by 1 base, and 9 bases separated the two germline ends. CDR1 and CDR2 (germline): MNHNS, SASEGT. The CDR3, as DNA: TGTGCCAGCAGTGAATTCGGCGGGGCCAAAAACATTCAGTACTTC. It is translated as CASSEFGGAKNIQYF.

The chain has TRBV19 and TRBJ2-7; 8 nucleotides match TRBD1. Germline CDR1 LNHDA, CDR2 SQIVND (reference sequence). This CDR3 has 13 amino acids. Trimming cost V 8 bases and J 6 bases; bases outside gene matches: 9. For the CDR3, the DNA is TGTGCCAGTGGAGACAGGGGTGTAACCGAGCAGTACTTC. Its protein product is CASGDRGVTEQYF.

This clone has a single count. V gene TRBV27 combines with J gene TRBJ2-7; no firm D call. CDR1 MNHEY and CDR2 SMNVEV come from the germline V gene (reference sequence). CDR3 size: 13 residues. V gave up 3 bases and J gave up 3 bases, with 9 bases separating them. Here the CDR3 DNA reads TGTGCCAGCAGTTTGCGTCATAACTACGAGCAGTACTTC. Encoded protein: CASSLRHNYEQYF.

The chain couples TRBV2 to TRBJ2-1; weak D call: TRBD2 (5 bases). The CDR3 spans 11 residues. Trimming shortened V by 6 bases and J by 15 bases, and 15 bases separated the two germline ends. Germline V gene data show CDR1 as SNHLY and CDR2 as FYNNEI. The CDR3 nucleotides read TGTGCCAGCAGAGTGGGGAGTACATGGTTCTTC. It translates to CASRVGSTWFF.

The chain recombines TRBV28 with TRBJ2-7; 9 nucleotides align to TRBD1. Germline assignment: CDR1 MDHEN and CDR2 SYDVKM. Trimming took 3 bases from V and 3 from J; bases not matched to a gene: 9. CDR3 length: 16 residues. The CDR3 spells CASSFAEGQGFYEQYF. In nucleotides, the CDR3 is TGTGCCAGCAGTTTTGCCGAGGGACAGGGCTTCTACGAGCAGTACTTC.

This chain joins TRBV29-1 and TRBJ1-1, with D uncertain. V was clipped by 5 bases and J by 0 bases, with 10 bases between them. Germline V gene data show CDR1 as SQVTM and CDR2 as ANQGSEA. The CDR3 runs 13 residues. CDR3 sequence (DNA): TGCAGCGTTATGTCCCGTTTGAACACTGAAGCTTTCTTT. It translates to CSVMSRLNTEAFF.

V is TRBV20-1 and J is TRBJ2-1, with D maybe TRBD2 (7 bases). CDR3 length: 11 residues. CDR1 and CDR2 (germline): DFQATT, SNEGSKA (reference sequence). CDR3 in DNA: TGCAGCGGGACTATGGGGGCTGAGCAGTTCTTC. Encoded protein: CSGTMGAEQFF.

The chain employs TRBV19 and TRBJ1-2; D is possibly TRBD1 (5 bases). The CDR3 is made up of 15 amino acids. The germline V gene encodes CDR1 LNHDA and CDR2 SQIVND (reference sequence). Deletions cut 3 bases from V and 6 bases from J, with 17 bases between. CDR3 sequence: CASSIVPGTVHGYTF. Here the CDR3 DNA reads TGTGCCAGTAGTATCGTACCGGGGACGGTCCATGGCTACACCTTC. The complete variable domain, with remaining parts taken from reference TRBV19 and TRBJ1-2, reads DGGITQSPKYLFRKEGQNVTLSCEQNLNHDAMYWYRQDPGQGLRLIYYSQIVNDFQKGDIAEGYSVSREKKESFPLTVTSAQKNPTAFYLCASSIVPGTVHGYTFGSGTRLTVV.

The CDR3 loop reads CASSFGRNEKLFF. CDR3 coding DNA: TGTGCCAGCAGCTTTGGTCGGAATGAAAAACTGTTTTTT. The chain joins TRBV5-8 to TRBJ1-4; D call uncertain. CDR3 length equals 13 residues. Trimming cost V 2 bases and J 5 bases, with 7 bases left between them. The germline V gene has CDR1 SGHTS and CDR2 YDEGEE.

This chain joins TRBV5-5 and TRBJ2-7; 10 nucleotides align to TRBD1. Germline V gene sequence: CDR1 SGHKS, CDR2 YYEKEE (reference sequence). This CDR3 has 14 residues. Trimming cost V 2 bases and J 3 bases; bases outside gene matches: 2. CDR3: CASSFDRGHYEQYF. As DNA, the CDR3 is TGTGCCAGCAGCTTTGACAGGGGGCACTACGAGCAGTACTTC.

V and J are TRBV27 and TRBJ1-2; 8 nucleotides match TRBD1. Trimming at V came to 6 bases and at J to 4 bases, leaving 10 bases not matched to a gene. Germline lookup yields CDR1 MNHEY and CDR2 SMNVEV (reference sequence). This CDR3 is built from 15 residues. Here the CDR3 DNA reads TGTGCCAGCAGCCCCGATTCCGGACAGGGCTATGGCTACACCTTC. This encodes CASSPDSGQGYGYTF.

Written as DNA, the CDR3 is TGCGCCAGCAGCCAAGAGGAACAGACCTACGAGCAGTACTTC. Translated, it gives CASSQEEQTYEQYF. The chain recombines TRBV4-1 with TRBJ2-7; D is uncertain. Germline V gene data show CDR1 as MGHRA and CDR2 as YSYEKL. The CDR3 has 14 residues. V was cut by 0 bases and J by 2 bases, with 8 bases left in between.

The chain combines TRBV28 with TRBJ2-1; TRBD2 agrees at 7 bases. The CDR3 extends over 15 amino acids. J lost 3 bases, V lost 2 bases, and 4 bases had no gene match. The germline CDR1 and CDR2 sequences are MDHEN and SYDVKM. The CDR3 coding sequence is TGTGCCAGCAGTTTAAGCTTAGCGGGCTACAATGAGCAGTTCTTC. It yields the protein CASSLSLAGYNEQFF. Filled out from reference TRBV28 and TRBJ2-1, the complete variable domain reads DVKVTQSSRYLVKRTGEKVFLECVQDMDHENMFWYRQDPGLGLRLIYFSYDVKMKEKGDIPEGYSVSREKKERFSLILESASTNQTSMYLCASSLSLAGYNEQFFGPGTRLTVL.